The rows below give T cell receptor beta chains drawn from one sample of a study of blood T cell repertoires in COVID-19. Method: immunoSEQ multiplex PCR; TCRdb's copy keeps in-frame clones and lacks some. The table has over 200,000 clones, around 80% seen once. Sequenced: PBMCs or T cells enriched from blood (not recorded which). These receptors all stem from a man aged 40-49 years who had recovered from COVID-19. The CDR3 runs from the conserved cysteine through the conserved F or W. Fields, in order: CDR3 length, J gene, V gene, clone size, D gene, CDR3 DNA, CDR3 protein. D genes are given only for firm matches. Size is stated for part of the rows, as once, few or many counts, or as a class when the clone is expanded.

15,TRBJ2-1,TRBV18,NA,TRBD1,TGTGCCAGCTCACTCGGGACAGCCTCCTACAATGAGCAGTTCTTC,CASSLGTASYNEQFF
14,TRBJ2-2,TRBV28,NA,NA,TGTGCCAGCAGTATAGGGGCGAACACCGGGGAGCTGTTTTTT,CASSIGANTGELFF
13,TRBJ1-1,TRBV4-2,NA,TRBD1,TGTGCCAGCAGCCAAGTTAGGACAGGGGAAGCTTTCTTT,CASSQVRTGEAFF
13,TRBJ1-5,TRBV30,few,NA,TGTGCCTGGAGTAACGGGGGAACTCAGCCCCAGCATTTT,CAWSNGGTQPQHF
15,TRBJ2-2,TRBV7-3,NA,NA,TGTGCCAGCTCGGCGACTTTCCCGAACACCGGGGAGCTGTTTTTT,CASSATFPNTGELFF
20,TRBJ2-1,TRBV7-8,NA,TRBD2,TGTGCCAGCAGCAGACCCGGGACTAGCGGGGGGGGGAGCTCCTACAATGAGCAGTTCTTC,CASSRPGTSGGGSSYNEQFF
16,TRBJ1-4,TRBV18,NA,NA,TGTGCCAGCTCACCGGGACAACCTACCGCTAATGAAAAACTGTTTTTT,CASSPGQPTANEKLFF
16,TRBJ2-7,TRBV28,NA,TRBD1,TGTGCCAGCAGTTTACCCCAGGGACAGGGAATTCTCGAGCAGTACTTC,CASSLPQGQGILEQYF
14,TRBJ2-7,TRBV6-1,NA,TRBD2,TGTGCCAGCAGTGAATTTGGCGGGAGCTACGAGCAGTACTTC,CASSEFGGSYEQYF
17,TRBJ2-2,TRBV6-4,NA,TRBD2,TGTGCCAGCCAACCAATAGCGGGAGGGCCAAACACCGGGGAGCTGTTTTTT,CASQPIAGGPNTGELFF
16,TRBJ2-1,TRBV18,NA,TRBD2,TGTGCCAGCTCACCAGGAGCGGGGGGGCCATCGAGTGAGCAGTTCTTC,CASSPGAGGPSSEQFF
12,TRBJ2-7,TRBV12-3/TRBV12-4,NA,NA,TGTGCCAGCAGTTTAGGGGGCGGCGAGCAGTACTTC,CASSLGGGEQYF
14,TRBJ1-5,TRBV6-2/TRBV6-3,NA,NA,TGTGCCAGCAGTTTCGGGGGGCTTAATCTGCCCCAGCATTTT,CASSFGGLNLPQHF
15,TRBJ2-7,TRBV6-5,once,TRBD1,TGTGCCAGCAGCCCCCCGGGACAGGGGATCCGGGGGCAGTACTTC,CASSPPGQGIRGQYF
15,TRBJ1-2,TRBV27,few,NA,TGTGCCAGCAGTTTTTACGGCACAGCAGAGTATGGCTACACCTTC,CASSFYGTAEYGYTF
14,TRBJ1-4,TRBV2,NA,TRBD1,TGTGCCAGTCTAGAACAGGGGGGTAATGAAAAACTGTTTTTT,CASLEQGGNEKLFF